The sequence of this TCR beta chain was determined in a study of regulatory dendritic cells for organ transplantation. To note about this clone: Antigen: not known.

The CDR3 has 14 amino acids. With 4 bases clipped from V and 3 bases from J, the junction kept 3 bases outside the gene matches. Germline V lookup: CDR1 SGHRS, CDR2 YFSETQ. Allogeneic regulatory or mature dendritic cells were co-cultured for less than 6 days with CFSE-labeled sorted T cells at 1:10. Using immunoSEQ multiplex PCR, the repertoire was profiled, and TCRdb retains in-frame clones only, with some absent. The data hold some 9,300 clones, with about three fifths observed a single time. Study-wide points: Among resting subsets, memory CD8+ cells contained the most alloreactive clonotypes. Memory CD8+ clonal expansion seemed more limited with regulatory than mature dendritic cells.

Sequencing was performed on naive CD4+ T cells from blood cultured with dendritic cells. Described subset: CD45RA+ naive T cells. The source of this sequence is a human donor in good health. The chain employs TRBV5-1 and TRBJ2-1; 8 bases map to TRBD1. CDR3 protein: CASSRTGNYNEQFF. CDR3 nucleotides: TGCGCCAGCAGCCGGACAGGGAACTACAATGAGCAGTTCTTC.